The 25 T cell receptor beta chains below all came from one sample that was sequenced in a study of blood T cell repertoires in COVID-19. The protocol was immunoSEQ multiplex PCR, while the TCRdb copy is restricted to in-frame clones and leaves out a portion. Among tens of thousands of clones listed, 87% were seen once. Sequences were obtained from peripheral blood. Receptors originate from a human donor in a cohort sampled during active COVID-19.

The chain carries TRBV21-1 and TRBJ2-7; the table gives TRBD2 as D, unverified against the DNA. TRBV21-1 has pseudogene status. The CDR3 runs to 16 residues. The CDR3 loop reads CASSYSEGEGSYEQYF. The DNA of the CDR3 is TGTGCCAGCAGCTACTCTGAGGGGGAGGGGTCCTACGAGCAGTACTTC.

V and J are TRBV19 and TRBJ2-7, with TRBD1 matching over 10 bases. Germline CDR1 reads LNHDA; CDR2 reads SQIVND (reference sequence). CDR3 length equals 16 residues. The J segment lost 2 bases and the V segment lost 7 bases, leaving 11 bases of the junction unmatched. The CDR3 coding sequence is TGTGCCAGTATACGAGATCCGGGACAGGGGACCTACGAGCAGTACTTC. Translating it yields CASIRDPGQGTYEQYF.

The rearrangement uses TRBV11-2 and TRBJ2-5; 7 bases map to TRBD2. J lost 1 base, V lost 5 bases, and 4 bases had no gene match. The CDR3 is made up of 14 amino acids. Germline V gene data show CDR1 as SGHAT and CDR2 as FQNNGV. The CDR3 DNA is TGTGCCAGCAGCCGTCTAGCGGCCCAAGAGACCCAGTACTTC. It yields the protein CASSRLAAQETQYF.

J is TRBJ2-1 and V is TRBV7-8; the D gene is possibly TRBD2 (6 bases). Trimming removed 1 base from V and 3 bases from J, with 7 bases in between. Germline V gene sequence: CDR1 SGHVS, CDR2 FQNEAQ. There are 14 residues in the CDR3. CDR3 region: CASSLGGDYNEQFF. DNA for the CDR3: TGTGCCAGCAGCTTAGGGGGGGACTACAATGAGCAGTTCTTC.

Only a few counts were recorded for this clone. The chain combines TRBV28 with TRBJ2-7, with TRBD2 matching 12 bases. V was clipped by 5 bases and J by 6 bases; unmatched bases: 11. The CDR3 has 16 amino acids. Germline CDR1 is MDHEN and CDR2 is SYDVKM. This chain's CDR3 is CASSIMLAGGPTEQYF. CDR3 sequence (DNA): TGTGCCAGCAGTATTATGCTAGCGGGAGGGCCTACCGAGCAGTACTTC.

This chain joins TRBV6-5 and TRBJ2-1; perhaps TRBD1 as D (6 bases). With 2 bases removed from V and 1 base from J, the gap between germline ends came to 9 bases. From germline, CDR1 is MNHEY and CDR2 SVGAGI. This CDR3 has 15 amino acids. As DNA, the CDR3 is TGTGCCAGCAGTTACAGCCAGGGGTCCTACAATGAGCAGTTCTTC. This sequence encodes CASSYSQGSYNEQFF.

The rearrangement joins TRBV5-1 to TRBJ1-1; 9 positions agree with TRBD1. J gave up 7 bases and V 3 bases, and 10 bases lay outside the gene matches. The germline gives CDR1 SGHRS, CDR2 YFSETQ. The CDR3 has 15 residues. Here the CDR3 DNA reads TGCGCCAGCAGCTCTCAGACAGGGGGAAGTTATGAAGCTTTCTTT. The encoded protein is CASSSQTGGSYEAFF.

This clone was seen only once. The chain uses TRBV15 and TRBJ1-1, with D tentatively TRBD1 (5 bases). The CDR3 covers 14 residues. CDR1 is LNHNV and CDR2 is YYDKDF in the germline V gene (reference sequence). Trimming removed 5 bases from V and 1 base from J, with 11 bases in between. CDR3 coding DNA: TGTGCCACCAGCCCTCGGGGGGAGAACACTGAAGCTTTCTTT. Its protein product is CATSPRGENTEAFF.

A few counts support this clone. CDR3 sequence reads: CASSGLAGGPRRNEQFF. The CDR3 region has the DNA TGTGCCAGCAGTGGACTAGCGGGAGGGCCTAGGAGGAATGAGCAGTTCTTC. The chain employs TRBV28 and TRBJ2-1, with 15 bases that match TRBD2. Per the germline V gene, CDR1 is MDHEN and CDR2 is SYDVKM. The CDR3 length is 17 residues. J lost 7 bases, V lost 5 bases, and 9 bases had no gene match. The full variable domain, completed using reference TRBV28 and TRBJ2-1, is DVKVTQSSRYLVKRTGEKVFLECVQDMDHENMFWYRQDPGLGLRLIYFSYDVKMKEKGDIPEGYSVSREKKERFSLILESASTNQTSMYLCASSGLAGGPRRNEQFFGPGTRLTVL.

The chain joins TRBV5-1 to TRBJ2-3; tentative D call: TRBD1 (6 bases). Germline V gives CDR1 SGHRS, CDR2 YFSETQ. Between the trimmed V and J ends, which lost 2 bases and 3 bases, there was a span of 10 bases. The CDR3 is 14 amino acids. Here the CDR3 reads CASSLYRVTDTQYF. The CDR3 DNA reads TGCGCCAGCAGCTTATACAGGGTGACAGATACGCAGTATTTT. Complete variable domain (other parts from reference TRBV5-1 and TRBJ2-3): KAGVTQTPRYLIKTRGQQVTLSCSPISGHRSVSWYQQTPGQGLQFLFEYFSETQRNKGNFPGRFSGRQFSNSRSEMNVSTLELGDSALYLCASSLYRVTDTQYFGPGTRLTVL.

The chain has TRBV9 and TRBJ2-7; the D gene is possibly TRBD1 (6 bases). Germline CDR1 and CDR2: SGDLS and YYNGEE. Trimming removed 5 bases at V and 1 base at J, with 19 bases between. The CDR3 consists of 16 residues. Written as DNA, the CDR3 is TGTGCCAGCAGTTCTCAACAGGGTGAGCCTTCCTACGAGCAGTACTTC. This gives the protein CASSSQQGEPSYEQYF.

The chain is built from TRBV20-1 and TRBJ2-7; TRBD2 matches at 14 bases. Germline assignment: CDR1 DFQATT and CDR2 SNEGSKA (reference sequence). Trimming removed 3 bases from V and 5 bases from J; junction bases left unmatched: 6. The CDR3 totals 15 residues. The CDR3 here is CSASRGTSGRDEQYF. The DNA for the CDR3 is TGCAGTGCTAGTAGGGGGACTAGCGGGAGAGACGAGCAGTACTTC.

This clone was detected once. The V call is TRBV7-9, the J call TRBJ1-1; tentatively, D is TRBD1 (5 bases). The CDR3 is 19 residues long. The germline V gene has CDR1 SEHNR and CDR2 FQNEAQ (reference sequence). V gave up 5 bases and J gave up 4 bases, with 29 bases separating them. The CDR3 DNA is TGTGCCAGCAGCCCCACCGAAACCCGGGGGGGGACCTGGAGCACTGAAGCTTTCTTT. It specifies CASSPTETRGGTWSTEAFF.

This clone occurred a few times. The chain uses TRBV4-1 and TRBJ2-7, with 8 bases matching TRBD2. CDR3 length: 15 amino acids. CDR1 MGHRA and CDR2 YSYEKL come from the germline V gene. The ends lost 4 bases at V and 5 bases at J; junction bases unmatched: 10. CDR3 DNA: TGCGCCAGCAGCCCAACCGGGACTAGGACGAACGAGCAGTACTTC. It is translated as CASSPTGTRTNEQYF.

The V gene is TRBV5-1, the J gene TRBJ2-1, with a tentative D call TRBD1 (5 bases). The length of the CDR3 is 16 residues. The germline V and J ends were trimmed by 1 base and 0 bases, with 11 bases remaining between them. Germline V gives CDR1 SGHRS, CDR2 YFSETQ. The CDR3 region is CASSLPGSSSYNEQFF. The CDR3 nucleotides are TGCGCCAGCAGCTTGCCAGGGTCGAGCTCCTACAATGAGCAGTTCTTC.

The J gene is TRBJ2-7, the V gene TRBV19; D is possibly TRBD1 (6 bases). V lost 5 bases and J lost 2, with 10 bases in between. CDR1 is LNHDA and CDR2 is SQIVND in the germline V gene (reference sequence). This CDR3 contains 13 residues. CDR3 sequence (DNA): TGTGCCAGTAGTCACAGGGAGACCTACGAGCAGTACTTC. This gives the protein CASSHRETYEQYF.

This chain joins TRBV11-3 and TRBJ1-1, with 8 bases aligning to TRBD1. CDR3 length: 15 residues. Germline loops: CDR1 SGHNT, CDR2 YENEEA. With 7 bases clipped from V and 0 bases from J, the junction kept 7 bases outside the gene matches. The CDR3 region is CASIQGAGVNTEAFF. The DNA for the CDR3 is TGTGCCAGCATTCAGGGGGCGGGGGTGAACACTGAAGCTTTCTTT.

The V and J genes are TRBV9 and TRBJ2-7, with no clear D. The CDR3 is 15 amino acids. The germline gives CDR1 SGDLS, CDR2 YYNGEE. Deletions cut 0 bases from V and 2 bases from J, with 12 bases between. Written as DNA, the CDR3 is TGTGCCAGCAGCGTAGGAGAGGCCATTACCTACGAGCAGTACTTC. Translation: CASSVGEAITYEQYF.

This clone appeared a single time. This chain's CDR3 is CATSDWPGGWDNEQFF. CDR3 coding DNA: TGTGCCACCAGTGATTGGCCGGGAGGCTGGGACAATGAGCAGTTCTTC. V gene TRBV24-1 combines with J gene TRBJ2-1; 7 bases agree with TRBD2. The CDR3 contains 16 residues. Trimming removed 2 bases from V and 5 bases from J; junction bases left unmatched: 8. The germline V gene encodes CDR1 KGHDR and CDR2 SFDVKD.

The chain uses TRBV2 and TRBJ1-2, with no clear D. The CDR3 extends over 13 amino acids. Trimming removed 1 base at V and 8 bases at J, with 11 bases between. CDR1 is SNHLY and CDR2 is FYNNEI in the germline V gene. CDR3 DNA: TGTGCCAGCAGTGAAGTTGACTTCGGCGGCTACACCTTC. This gives the protein CASSEVDFGGYTF. Drawing the rest from reference TRBV2 and TRBJ1-2, the complete variable domain is EPEVTQTPSHQVTQMGQEVILRCVPISNHLYFYWYRQILGQKVEFLVSFYNNEISEKSEIFDDQFSVERPDGSNFTLKIRSTKLEDSAMYFCASSEVDFGGYTFGSGTRLTVV.

This chain connects TRBV3-1 (or the pseudogene TRBV3-2) to TRBJ2-1; D uncertain. V lost 0 bases, J lost 8 bases, and 5 bases lay in between. CDR1 LGHDT and CDR2 YNNKEL come from the germline V gene (reference sequence). This CDR3 has 12 residues. CDR3 in DNA: TGTGCCAGCAGCCAAGATCCCTATGAGCAGTTCTTC. Its protein is CASSQDPYEQFF.

The V and J genes are TRBV3-1 (or the pseudogene TRBV3-2) and TRBJ1-4, with a weak D call TRBD1 (5 bases). Germline assignment: CDR1 LGHDT and CDR2 YNNKEL (reference sequence). Trimming stripped 6 bases from V and 2 bases from J, with 7 bases between. The CDR3 sequence is 13 residues long. CDR3 DNA: TGTGCCAGCAGTGGGGGGACTAATGAAAAACTGTTTTTT. It yields the protein CASSGGTNEKLFF.

This rearrangement joins TRBV24-1 to TRBJ2-7; no clear D gene. Per germline, CDR1 KGHDR and CDR2 SFDVKD. Trimming left V 9 bases short and J 7 bases short, with 15 bases between. The CDR3 loop spans 12 amino acids. The CDR3 bases are TGTGCCACCGCCACGCCGACTGGAGAGCAGTACTTC. Amino acids: CATATPTGEQYF.

CDR3 sequence: CASSQVGGALLEAFF. The CDR3 DNA follows: TGTGCCAGCAGCCAAGTGGGGGGGGCTTTGCTTGAAGCTTTCTTT. The chain joins TRBV3-1 (or the pseudogene TRBV3-2) to TRBJ1-1; TRBD1 is a possible D gene (6 bases). V lost 1 base to trimming and J lost 7 bases, with 16 bases between them. Per germline, CDR1 LGHDT and CDR2 YNNKEL (reference sequence). The CDR3 totals 15 residues.

The chain is built from TRBV20-1 and TRBJ2-1; D is perhaps TRBD2 (6 bases). The CDR3 has 11 residues. With 4 bases removed from V and 8 bases from J, the gap between germline ends came to 9 bases. In germline, CDR1 is DFQATT, CDR2 SNEGSKA (reference sequence). The CDR3: CSATGGDEQFF. CDR3 nucleotides: TGCAGTGCTACCGGAGGGGATGAGCAGTTCTTC.